A selection of T cell receptor beta chains follows, all from one sample in a study of early T cells in non-severe SARS-CoV-2 infection. MiXCR, run by TCRdb on the 5' RACE reads, gives a single entry per CDR3 protein. The sample has tens of thousands of distinct CDR3 sequences, more than 12% seen once. Sequencing was carried out using whole blood. These receptors all come from an adult who was a healthcare worker with PCR-confirmed SARS-CoV-2 infection or an uninfected control (not recorded which). CDR3s include the opening cysteine and the closing phenylalanine or tryptophan. The D gene is left open where the match is weak. A clone size is listed for some rows: how often the clone was seen (once, few, many), or a class if it is expanded.

abundance	v_gene	len	j_gene	d_gene	CDR3nt	CDR3aa
.	TRBV7-2	16	TRBJ2-5	TRBD2	TGTGCCAGCAGCCCTTCAGGACTAGCGGGGGAAGAGACCCAGTACTTC	CASSPSGLAGEETQYF
many	TRBV19	15	TRBJ2-1	.	TGTGCCAGTAGTATAGATTACAGGGCCCTCAATGAGCAGTTCTTC	CASSIDYRALNEQFF
few	TRBV12-3/TRBV12-4	14	TRBJ1-1	.	TGTGCCAGCAGCCCCTACAGAAACGGGTTTGAAGCTTTCTTT	CASSPYRNGFEAFF
.	TRBV19	18	TRBJ1-5	TRBD1	TGTGCCAGTAGTATAGATCTAGGGACAGGGGGCGCGAATCAGCCCCAGCATTTT	CASSIDLGTGGANQPQHF
.	TRBV6-4	13	TRBJ2-1	.	TGTGCCAGCAGTGTAAACTCGATCAATGAGCAGTTCTTC	CASSVNSINEQFF
many	TRBV20-1	16	TRBJ1-2	.	TGCAGTGCTAGAGATCCCTCGGGGGGGAGTGACTATGGCTACACCTTC	CSARDPSGGSDYGYTF
few	TRBV11-2	17	TRBJ2-1	TRBD2	TGTGCCAGCAGCTTCAAACCAGCGGGGTTCTTCTACAATGAGCAGTTCTTC	CASSFKPAGFFYNEQFF
few	TRBV29-1	14	TRBJ1-2	TRBD1	TGCAGCGTTGACTCAGGGGGCGGCAGCTATGGCTACACCTTC	CSVDSGGGSYGYTF
.	TRBV3-1	13	TRBJ2-2	.	TGTGCCAGCAGCCAATTCCTCACCGGGGAGCTGTTTTTT	CASSQFLTGELFF
many	TRBV7-9	13	TRBJ1-6	.	TGTGCCAGCAGCTCAGTACCTAATTCACCCCTCCACTTT	CASSSVPNSPLHF
.	TRBV11-2	12	TRBJ2-3	.	TGTGCCGGCAGCTTGATGTCGGATACGCAGTATTTT	CAGSLMSDTQYF
many	TRBV2	15	TRBJ2-1	.	TGTGCCAGCAGTGAGTCTAATATCGGGCCCAATGAGCAGTTCTTC	CASSESNIGPNEQFF
many	TRBV12-3/TRBV12-4	14	TRBJ1-3	.	TGTGCCAGCAGTCGGACAGTGTCTGGAAACACCATATATTTT	CASSRTVSGNTIYF
.	TRBV24-1	16	TRBJ1-5	TRBD1	TGTGCCACCAGTGAGTCGGGACAGGGTAGCAATCAGCCCCAGCATTTT	CATSESGQGSNQPQHF
few	TRBV27	12	TRBJ2-4	.	TGTGCCACCGCGGGTCCCAAAAACATTCAGTACTTC	CATAGPKNIQYF
few	TRBV5-5	15	TRBJ2-7	TRBD1	TGTGCCAGCAGCTCCGGACAGGGGGCGGGATACGAGCAGTACTTC	CASSSGQGAGYEQYF